This TCR beta chain comes out of a study of blood T cell repertoires in COVID-19. Study context: In each case, the material was cDNA or gDNA derived from T cells, B-cell-depleted T cells, or PBMCs.

Profiling relied on immunoSEQ multiplex PCR, and the TCRdb table lists in-frame clones only, not all of them. The data contain over 250,000 clones, about 89% of them seen just once; the ten biggest clones take up around 10%. The CDR3 is made up of 15 amino acids. Trimming removed 1 base at V and 2 bases at J, with 10 bases between. The germline V gene has CDR1 SSHAT and CDR2 FNYEAQ (reference sequence). Source material: peripheral blood. V usage is TRBV7-7 and J usage is TRBJ2-3; D is possibly TRBD2 (5 bases). This receptor was identified in a man in his forties or fifties who had recovered from COVID-19. CDR3 sequence (DNA): TGTGCCAGCAGCTTAGGGGAGTCCGCCACAGATACGCAGTATTTT. It translates to CASSLGESATDTQYF.